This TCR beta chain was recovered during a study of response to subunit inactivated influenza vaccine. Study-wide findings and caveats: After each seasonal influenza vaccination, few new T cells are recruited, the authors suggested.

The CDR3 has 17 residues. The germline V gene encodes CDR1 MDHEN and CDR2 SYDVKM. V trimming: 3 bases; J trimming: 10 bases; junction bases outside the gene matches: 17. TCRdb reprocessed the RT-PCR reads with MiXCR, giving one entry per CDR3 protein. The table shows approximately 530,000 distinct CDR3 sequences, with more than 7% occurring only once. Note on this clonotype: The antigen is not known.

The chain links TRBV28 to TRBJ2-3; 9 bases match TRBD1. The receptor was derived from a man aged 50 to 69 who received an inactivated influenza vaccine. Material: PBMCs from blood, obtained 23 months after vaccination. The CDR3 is CASSFGQGRSLRVAQYF. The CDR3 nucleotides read TGTGCCAGCAGTTTCGGACAGGGGAGAAGTTTAAGGGTGGCGCAGTATTTT.